What follows is one T cell receptor beta chain and its context. Its target is unknown. These data are taken from a study of T cell responses to AZD1222 COVID-19 vaccine. Study background: Timing groups of about 4 and about 12 weeks for second doses were pooled. Study observations and caveats: The sample set comprised mostly white British donors with more females, and clonal diversity was possibly underestimated. Among spike-specific TCRs, nearly half reportedly target unmutated variant regions.

Looked up from germline, CDR1 is SGHTA and CDR2 is FQGNSA. V lost 0 bases, J lost 5 bases, and 7 bases stayed unmatched. This CDR3 has 16 amino acids. This table comes from immunoSEQ multiplex PCR, and its TCRdb copy is limited to in-frame clones, with some not included. Of approximately 110,000 clones listed, about nine tenths are singletons. The material sequenced was peripheral blood, taken on day 0 of AZD1222 vaccination. The chain joins TRBV7-2 to TRBJ2-5; 9 positions match TRBD1. The sequence was collected from an adult in good health. Here the CDR3 reads CASSLAGAGQGETQYF. Here the CDR3 DNA reads TGTGCCAGCAGCTTAGCAGGTGCAGGACAGGGGGAGACCCAGTACTTC.